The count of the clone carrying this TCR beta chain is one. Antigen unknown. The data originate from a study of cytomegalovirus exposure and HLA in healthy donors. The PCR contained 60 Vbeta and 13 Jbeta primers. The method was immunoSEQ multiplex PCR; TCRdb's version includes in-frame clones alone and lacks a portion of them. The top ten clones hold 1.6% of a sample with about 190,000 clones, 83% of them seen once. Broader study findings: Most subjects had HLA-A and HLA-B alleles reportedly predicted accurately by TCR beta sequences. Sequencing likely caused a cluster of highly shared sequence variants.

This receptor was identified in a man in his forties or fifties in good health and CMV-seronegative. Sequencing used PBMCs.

The CDR3 sequence is CASSLAAGVNSWEKLFF. In DNA, the CDR3 is TGTGCCAGCAGCTTAGCGGCAGGGGTGAATTCGTGGGAAAAACTGTTTTTT. The chain employs TRBV7-2 and TRBJ1-4; TRBD1 is a possible D gene (6 bases). There are 17 residues in the CDR3. Deletions cut 0 bases from V and 8 bases from J, with 19 bases between. The germline V gene has CDR1 SGHTA and CDR2 FQGNSA. Complete variable domain (other parts from reference TRBV7-2 and TRBJ1-4): GAGVSQSPSNKVTEKGKDVELRCDPISGHTALYWYRQSLGQGLEFLIYFQGNSAPDKSGLPSDRFSAERTGGSVSTLTIQRTQQEDSAVYLCASSLAAGVNSWEKLFFGSGTQLSVL.